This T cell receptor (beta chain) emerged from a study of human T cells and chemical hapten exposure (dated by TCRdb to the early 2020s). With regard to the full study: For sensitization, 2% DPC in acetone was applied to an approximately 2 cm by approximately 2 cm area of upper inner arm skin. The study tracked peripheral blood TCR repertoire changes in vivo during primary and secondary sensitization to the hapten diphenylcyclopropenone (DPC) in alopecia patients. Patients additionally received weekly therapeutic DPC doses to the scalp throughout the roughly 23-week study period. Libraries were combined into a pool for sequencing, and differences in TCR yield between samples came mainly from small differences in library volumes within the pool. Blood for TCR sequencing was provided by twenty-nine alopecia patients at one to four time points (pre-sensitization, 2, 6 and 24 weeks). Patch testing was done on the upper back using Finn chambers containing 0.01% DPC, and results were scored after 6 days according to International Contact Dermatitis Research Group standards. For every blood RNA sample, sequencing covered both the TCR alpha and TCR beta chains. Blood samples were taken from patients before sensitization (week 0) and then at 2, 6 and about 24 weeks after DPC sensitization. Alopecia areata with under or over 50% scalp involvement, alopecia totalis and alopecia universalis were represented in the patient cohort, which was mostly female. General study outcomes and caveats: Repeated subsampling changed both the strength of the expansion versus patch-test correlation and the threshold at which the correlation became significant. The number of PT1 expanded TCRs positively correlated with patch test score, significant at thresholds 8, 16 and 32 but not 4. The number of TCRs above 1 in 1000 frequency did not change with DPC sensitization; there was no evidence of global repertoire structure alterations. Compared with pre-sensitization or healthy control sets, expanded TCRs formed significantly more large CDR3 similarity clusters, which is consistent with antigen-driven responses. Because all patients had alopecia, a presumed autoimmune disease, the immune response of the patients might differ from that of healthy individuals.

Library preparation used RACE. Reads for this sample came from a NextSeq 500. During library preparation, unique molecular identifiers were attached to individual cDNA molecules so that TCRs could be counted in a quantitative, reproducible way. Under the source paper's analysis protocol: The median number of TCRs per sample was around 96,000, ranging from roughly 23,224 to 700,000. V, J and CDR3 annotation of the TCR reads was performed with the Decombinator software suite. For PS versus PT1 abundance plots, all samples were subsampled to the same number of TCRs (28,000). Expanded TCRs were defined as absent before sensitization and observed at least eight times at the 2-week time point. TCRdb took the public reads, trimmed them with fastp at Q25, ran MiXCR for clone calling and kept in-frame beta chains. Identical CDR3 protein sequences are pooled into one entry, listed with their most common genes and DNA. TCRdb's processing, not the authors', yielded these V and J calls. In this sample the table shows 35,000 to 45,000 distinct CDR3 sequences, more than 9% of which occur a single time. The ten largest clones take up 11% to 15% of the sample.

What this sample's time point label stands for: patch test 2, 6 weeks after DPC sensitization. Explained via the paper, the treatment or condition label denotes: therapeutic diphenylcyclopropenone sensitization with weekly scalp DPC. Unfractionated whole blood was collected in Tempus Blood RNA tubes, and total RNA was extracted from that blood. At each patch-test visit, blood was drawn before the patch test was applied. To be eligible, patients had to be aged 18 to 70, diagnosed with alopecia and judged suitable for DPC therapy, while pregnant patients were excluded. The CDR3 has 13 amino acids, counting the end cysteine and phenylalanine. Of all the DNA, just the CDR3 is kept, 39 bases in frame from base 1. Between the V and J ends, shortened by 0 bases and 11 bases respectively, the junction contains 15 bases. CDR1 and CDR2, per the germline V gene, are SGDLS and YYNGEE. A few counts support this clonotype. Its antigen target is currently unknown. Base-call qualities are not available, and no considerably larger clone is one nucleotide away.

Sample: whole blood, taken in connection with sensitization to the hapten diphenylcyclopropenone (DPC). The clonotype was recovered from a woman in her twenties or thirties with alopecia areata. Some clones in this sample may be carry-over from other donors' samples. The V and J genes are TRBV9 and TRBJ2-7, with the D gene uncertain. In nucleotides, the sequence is TGTGCCAGCAGCGTAGAGGAGAAGGGAAGAAAGTACTTC. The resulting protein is CASSVEEKGRKYF.